This T cell receptor (beta chain) originates from a study of T cells in localized non-small cell lung cancer (dated by TCRdb to about 2020). Looking at the study overall: The study examined T cell repertoires in roughly 240 patients with early-stage NSCLC and compared tumors with uninvolved tumor-adjacent lungs. The cohort comprised under 250 treatment-naïve NSCLC patients with resected, localized lung tumors. NSCLC patients had a mean age of around 70 years, and 120 to 150 were male and some 98 female.

TCR beta CDR3 regions were sequenced from DNA using the immunoSEQ Assay. In the source study's methods: To compute T cell density, TCR beta template counts were normalized to usable DNA, which was estimated by amplifying housekeeping genes. Richness was estimated using the preseqR package, with extrapolation to 400,000 templates for PBMC samples and to 120,000 templates for tissue samples. Clonality was calculated as one minus Pielou's evenness. Tissue-enriched TCRs were identified by differential abundance testing using productive amino-acid clonotypes, minimum total count 5 and alpha 0.1. Repertoire overlap between compartments was quantified with the Jaccard Index and Morisita Overlap Index. TCR beta CDR3s were clustered by GLIPH together with public tetramer-defined viral CDR3s, and at least three viral sequences plus V-gene enrichment were required for viral motifs. Imported from immuneACCESS, the table was reduced by TCRdb to in-frame sequences with V and J called. These copies leave out some clones; in studies compared against another copy, an unresolved V gene accounts for under half, and the cause of the remainder is not known. The V and J calls and clone size come from that table; D and trimming were worked out from the DNA. The sample contains roughly 1,400 clones, over 25% of them found a single time. In total, the top ten clones hold roughly 7.7% of the sample.

General conclusions and limits of the study: Uninvolved tumor-adjacent lung showed the highest T cell clonality, higher than tumor, which suggests more focused antigenic responses in the adjacent lung. A median of roughly 50 of the top 100 tumor clones turned up in the paired uninvolved adjacent lung, and approximately 30 of those clones also ranked among the top 100 of that same adjacent lung. Because multi-region sequencing of the tumors was not done, intratumor heterogeneity could not be ruled out. Because the study design was exploratory, TCR variables were selected using unadjusted p-values without false-discovery rate correction. Longer overall survival was associated with higher T cell density in blood, whereas shorter survival was associated with higher clonality in adjacent lung.

The germline V gene provides CDR1 SGHNT and CDR2 YENEEA. Deletion took 7 bases off V and 2 bases off J, with a span of 11 bases between the germline ends. Reading from cysteine to phenylalanine, the CDR3 counts 14 amino acids. The kept DNA is CDR3 alone, 42 bases in frame from the first base. Points on this clone: This receptor's antigen is unknown. Per-base quality was not reported, and no clone a single base away is much larger than it.

At diagnosis, peripheral blood, uninvolved tumor-adjacent lung and tumor were collected and stored as a combination of fresh-frozen and FFPE material. Sequencing was performed on lung tumor tissue, taken before any cancer treatment. The chain joins TRBV11-3 to TRBJ2-2, with the D gene not clear enough to name. The source is a male donor at least 60 years old with stage II lung adenocarcinoma. The CDR3 is CASNLLVNTGELFF. At the DNA level, the sequence is TGTGCCAGCAATTTGCTAGTCAACACCGGGGAGCTGTTTTTT.